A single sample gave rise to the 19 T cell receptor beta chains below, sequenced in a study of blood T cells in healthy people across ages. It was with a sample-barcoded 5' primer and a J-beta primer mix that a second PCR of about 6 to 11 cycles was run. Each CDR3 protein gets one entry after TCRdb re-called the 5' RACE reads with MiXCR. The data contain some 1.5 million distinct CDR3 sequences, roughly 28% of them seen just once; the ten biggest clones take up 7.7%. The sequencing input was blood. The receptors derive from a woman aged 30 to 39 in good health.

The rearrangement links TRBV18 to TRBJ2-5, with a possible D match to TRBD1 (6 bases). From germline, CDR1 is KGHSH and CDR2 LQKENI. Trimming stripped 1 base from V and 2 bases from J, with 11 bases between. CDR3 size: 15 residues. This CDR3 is CASSPRRQAQETQYF. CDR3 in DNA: TGTGCCAGCTCACCACGGAGACAGGCTCAAGAGACCCAGTACTTC.

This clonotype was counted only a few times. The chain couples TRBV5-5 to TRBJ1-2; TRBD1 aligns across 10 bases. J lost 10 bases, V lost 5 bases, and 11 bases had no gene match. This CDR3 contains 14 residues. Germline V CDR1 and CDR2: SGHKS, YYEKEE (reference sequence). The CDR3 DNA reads TGTGCCAGCAGTTCGTGGACAGGGGGGACTTTCTACACCTTC. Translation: CASSSWTGGTFYTF.

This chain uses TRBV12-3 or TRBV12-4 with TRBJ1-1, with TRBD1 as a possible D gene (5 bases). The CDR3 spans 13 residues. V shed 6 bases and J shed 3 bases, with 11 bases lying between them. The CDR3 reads CASRQVPDTEAFF. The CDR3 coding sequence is TGTGCCAGCAGACAGGTACCGGACACTGAAGCTTTCTTT.

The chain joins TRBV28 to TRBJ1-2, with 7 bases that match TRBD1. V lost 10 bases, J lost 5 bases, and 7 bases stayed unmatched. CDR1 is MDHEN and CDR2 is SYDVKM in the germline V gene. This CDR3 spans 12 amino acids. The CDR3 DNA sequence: TGTGCCAACTTTAAACAGGGGTATGGCTACACCTTC. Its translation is CANFKQGYGYTF.

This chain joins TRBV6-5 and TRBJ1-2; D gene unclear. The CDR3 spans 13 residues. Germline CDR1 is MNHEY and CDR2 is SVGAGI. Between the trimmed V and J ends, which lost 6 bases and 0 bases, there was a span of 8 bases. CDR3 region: CASRFDANYGYTF. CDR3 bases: TGTGCCAGCAGGTTCGACGCTAACTATGGCTACACCTTC.

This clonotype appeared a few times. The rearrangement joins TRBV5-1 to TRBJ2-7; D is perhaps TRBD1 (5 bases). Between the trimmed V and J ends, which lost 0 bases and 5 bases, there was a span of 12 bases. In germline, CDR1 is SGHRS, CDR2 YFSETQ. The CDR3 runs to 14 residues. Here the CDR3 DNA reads TGCGCCAGCAGCTTGGGGCAGGGATCGGACGAGCAGTACTTC. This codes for CASSLGQGSDEQYF.

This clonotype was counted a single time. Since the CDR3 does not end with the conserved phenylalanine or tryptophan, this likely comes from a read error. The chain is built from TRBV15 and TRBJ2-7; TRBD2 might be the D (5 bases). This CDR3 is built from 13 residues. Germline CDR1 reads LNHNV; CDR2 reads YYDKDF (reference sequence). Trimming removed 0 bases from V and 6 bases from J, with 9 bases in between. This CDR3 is CATSRDGGSEQYC. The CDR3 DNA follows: TGTGCCACCAGCAGAGATGGAGGATCCGAGCAGTACTGC.

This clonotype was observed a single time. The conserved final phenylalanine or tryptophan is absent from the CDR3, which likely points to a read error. CDR3 sequence reads: CASSLGQLSGEQFC. CDR3 coding DNA: TGCGCCAGCAGCTTGGGACAGCTCTCAGGGGAGCAGTTCTGC. This chain uses TRBV5-1 with TRBJ2-1; tentatively, D is TRBD1 (5 bases). V was cut by 0 bases and J by 10 bases, with 14 bases left in between. Germline V gives CDR1 SGHRS, CDR2 YFSETQ. This CDR3 spans 14 amino acids.

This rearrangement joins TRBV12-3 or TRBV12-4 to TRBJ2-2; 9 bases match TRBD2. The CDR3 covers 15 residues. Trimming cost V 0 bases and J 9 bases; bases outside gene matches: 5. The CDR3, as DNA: TGTGCCAGCAGTTTAGCAACTAGCGGGCGTAGGGAGCTGTTTTTT. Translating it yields CASSLATSGRRELFF.

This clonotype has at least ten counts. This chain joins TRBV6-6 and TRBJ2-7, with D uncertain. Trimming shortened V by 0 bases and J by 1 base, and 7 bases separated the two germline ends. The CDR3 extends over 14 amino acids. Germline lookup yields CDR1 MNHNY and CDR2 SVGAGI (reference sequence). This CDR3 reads CASSYSKTSYEQYF. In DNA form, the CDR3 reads TGTGCCAGCAGTTACTCGAAAACTTCCTACGAGCAGTACTTC.

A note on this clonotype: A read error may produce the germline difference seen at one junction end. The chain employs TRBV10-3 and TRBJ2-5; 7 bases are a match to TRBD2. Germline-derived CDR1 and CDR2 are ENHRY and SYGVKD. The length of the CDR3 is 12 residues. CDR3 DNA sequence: TGTGCCAGCAGTGAGTCTCCCGGGGGGCAGTACTTC. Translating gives CASSESPGGQYF.

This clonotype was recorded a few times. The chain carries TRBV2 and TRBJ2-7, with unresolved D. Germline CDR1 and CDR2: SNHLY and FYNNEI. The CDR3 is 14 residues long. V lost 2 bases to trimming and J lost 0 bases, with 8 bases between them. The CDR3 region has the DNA TGTGCCAGCAGTGAAACACGGACCTCCTACGAGCAGTACTTC. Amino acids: CASSETRTSYEQYF.

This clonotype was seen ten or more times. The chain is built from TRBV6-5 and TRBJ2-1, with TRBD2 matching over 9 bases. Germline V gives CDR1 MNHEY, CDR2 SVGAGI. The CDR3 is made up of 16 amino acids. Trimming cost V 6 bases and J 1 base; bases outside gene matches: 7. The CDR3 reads CASSPDLAGSYNEQFF. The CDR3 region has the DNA TGTGCCAGCAGCCCCGATCTAGCGGGGTCCTACAATGAGCAGTTCTTC.

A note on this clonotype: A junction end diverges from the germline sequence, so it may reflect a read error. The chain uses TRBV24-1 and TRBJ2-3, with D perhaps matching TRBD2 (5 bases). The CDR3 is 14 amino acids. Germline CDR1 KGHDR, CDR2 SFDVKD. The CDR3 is CATRDWRSADTQYF. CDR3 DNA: TGTGCCACCAGGGATTGGCGTAGCGCAGATACGCAGTATTTT.

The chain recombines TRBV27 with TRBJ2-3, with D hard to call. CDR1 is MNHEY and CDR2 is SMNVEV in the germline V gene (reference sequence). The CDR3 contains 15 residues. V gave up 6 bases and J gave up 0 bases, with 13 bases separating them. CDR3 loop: CASRMGMTSTDTQYF. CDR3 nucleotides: TGTGCCAGCAGAATGGGGATGACTAGCACAGATACGCAGTATTTT.

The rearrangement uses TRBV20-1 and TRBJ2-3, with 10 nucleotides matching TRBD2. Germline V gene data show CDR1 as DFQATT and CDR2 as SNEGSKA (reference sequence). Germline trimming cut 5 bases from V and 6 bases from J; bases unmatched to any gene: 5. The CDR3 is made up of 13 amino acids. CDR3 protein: CSAPVAGGDTQYF. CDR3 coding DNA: TGCAGTGCTCCGGTAGCGGGGGGCGATACGCAGTATTTT.

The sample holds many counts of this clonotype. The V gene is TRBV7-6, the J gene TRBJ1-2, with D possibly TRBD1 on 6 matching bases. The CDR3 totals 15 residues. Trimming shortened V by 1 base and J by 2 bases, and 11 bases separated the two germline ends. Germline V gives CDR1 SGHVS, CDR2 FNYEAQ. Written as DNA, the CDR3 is TGTGCCAGCAGCTTAGGTGTCGGACAGAACTATGGCTACACCTTC. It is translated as CASSLGVGQNYGYTF.

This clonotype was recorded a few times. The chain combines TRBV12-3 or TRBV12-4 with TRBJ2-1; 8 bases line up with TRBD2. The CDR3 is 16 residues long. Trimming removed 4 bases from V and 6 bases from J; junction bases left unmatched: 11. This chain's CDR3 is CASSSQLAEGGNEQFF. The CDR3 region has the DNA TGTGCCAGCAGTTCCCAACTAGCGGAGGGGGGCAATGAGCAGTTCTTC.

CDR3 protein: CSGGGETEAFF. The CDR3 DNA sequence: TGCAGCGGAGGGGGGGAAACTGAAGCTTTCTTT. The V call is TRBV29-1, the J call TRBJ1-1; TRBD1 might be the D (6 bases). The CDR3 is 11 amino acids. In germline, CDR1 is SQVTM, CDR2 ANQGSEA. The V and J ends lost 7 bases and 5 bases respectively, with 11 bases between them.